Below, one T cell receptor beta chain is given with its context. Its antigen is not known. These data are taken from a study of T cell responses to AZD1222 COVID-19 vaccine. Findings and limits, study-wide: Recipients of two AZD1222 doses showed rising Spike-specific TCR breadth and depth. None of the repertoires were sampled until the peak T cell response had passed. Donors were mostly white British, more females; clonal diversity possibly underestimated.

Some clones are missing from TCRdb's copy, which holds only in-frame ones; the method was immunoSEQ multiplex PCR. The sample records 45,000 to 55,000 clones, around 84% being singletons. The source is an adult in good health. The material was peripheral blood, obtained on day 0 of AZD1222 vaccination.

CDR3 loop: CASSYSFSDTQYF. DNA of the CDR3: TGTGCCAGCAGTTACTCGTTTTCTGATACGCAGTATTTT. V is TRBV6-5 and J is TRBJ2-3; D unclear. Germline-derived CDR1 and CDR2 are MNHEY and SVGAGI. The CDR3 is made up of 13 amino acids. Between the trimmed V and J ends, which lost 0 bases and 6 bases, there was a span of 7 bases.